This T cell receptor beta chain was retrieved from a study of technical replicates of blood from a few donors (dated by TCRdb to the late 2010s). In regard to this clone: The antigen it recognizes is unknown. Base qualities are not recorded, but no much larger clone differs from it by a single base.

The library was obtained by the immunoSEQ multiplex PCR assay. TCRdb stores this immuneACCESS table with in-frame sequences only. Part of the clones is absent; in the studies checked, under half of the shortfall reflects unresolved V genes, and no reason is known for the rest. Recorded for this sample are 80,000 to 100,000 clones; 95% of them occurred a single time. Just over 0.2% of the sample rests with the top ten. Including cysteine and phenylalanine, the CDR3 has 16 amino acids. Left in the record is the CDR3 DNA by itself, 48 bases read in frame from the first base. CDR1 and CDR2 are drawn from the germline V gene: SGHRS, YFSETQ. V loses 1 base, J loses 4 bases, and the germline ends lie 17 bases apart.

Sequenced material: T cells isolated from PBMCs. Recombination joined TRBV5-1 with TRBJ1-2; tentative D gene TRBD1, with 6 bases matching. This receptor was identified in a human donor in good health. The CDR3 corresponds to CASSLMGRGTGYGYTF. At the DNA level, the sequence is TGCGCCAGCAGCTTGATGGGCAGGGGAACGGGCTATGGCTACACCTTC.